What follows is one T cell receptor beta chain and its context. Its antigen is still unknown. Clones were read by immunoSEQ multiplex PCR, and TCRdb kept only the in-frame ones, dropping some. The table has fewer than 130,000 clones, about nine tenths seen once. These data are taken from a study of T cell responses to AZD1222 COVID-19 vaccine. Doses given second, at about 4 or about 12 weeks, were pooled. The study's findings and limits: A rise in Spike-specific TCR breadth and depth followed two AZD1222 doses.

Trimming pared 3 bases from V and 0 bases from J, leaving 9 bases between. Germline CDR1 and CDR2: LNHDA and SQIVND (reference sequence). This CDR3 has 15 amino acids. This clonotype was obtained from an adult who received the AZD1222 COVID-19 vaccine. The sequenced sample was peripheral blood, obtained 28 days after the second AZD1222 dose. The chain recombines TRBV19 with TRBJ1-3, with no clear D. This chain's CDR3 is CASSIRGSSGNTIYF. DNA of the CDR3: TGTGCCAGTAGTATTCGAGGGAGCTCTGGAAACACCATATATTTT.